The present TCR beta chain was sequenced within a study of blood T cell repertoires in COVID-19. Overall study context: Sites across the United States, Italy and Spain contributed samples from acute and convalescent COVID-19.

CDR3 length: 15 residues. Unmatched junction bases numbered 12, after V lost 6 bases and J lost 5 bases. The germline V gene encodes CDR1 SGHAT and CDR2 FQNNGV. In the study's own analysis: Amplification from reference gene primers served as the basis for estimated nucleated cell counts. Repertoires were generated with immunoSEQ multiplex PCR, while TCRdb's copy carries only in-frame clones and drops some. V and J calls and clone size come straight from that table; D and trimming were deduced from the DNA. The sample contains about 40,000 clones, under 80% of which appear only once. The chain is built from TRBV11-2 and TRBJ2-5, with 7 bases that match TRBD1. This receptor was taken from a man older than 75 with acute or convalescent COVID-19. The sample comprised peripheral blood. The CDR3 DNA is TGTGCCAGCAGTCTAGGTACAGGGGCGACGGAGACCCAGTACTTC. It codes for CASSLGTGATETQYF.